These 20 T cell receptor beta chains came from one sample sequenced in a study of blood T cell repertoires in COVID-19 (TCRdb year 2020). Library generation was performed with the immunoSEQ multiplex PCR assay. Imported from immuneACCESS, the table was reduced by TCRdb to in-frame sequences with V and J called. These copies leave out some clones; in studies compared against another copy, an unresolved V gene accounts for under half, and the cause of the remainder is not known. The sample yields over 200,000 clones; 84% were counted once. Jointly, the top ten make up under 2% of the sample. Source material: PBMCs or T cells enriched from blood (not recorded which). These receptors were collected from a man in his fifties or sixties who had recovered from COVID-19.

CDR3 residues: CASRTTGGTEAFF. The CDR3 coding sequence is TGCGCCAGCAGAACGACAGGGGGGACTGAAGCTTTCTTT. The chain has TRBV5-1 and TRBJ1-1, with 9 bases identical to TRBD1. The CDR3 spans 13 residues. Germline assignment: CDR1 SGHRS and CDR2 YFSETQ. V lost 5 bases and J lost 5; bases outside the gene matches: 4.

This rearrangement joins TRBV2 to TRBJ1-2, with a tentative D call TRBD1 (5 bases). Trimming removed 7 bases from V and 11 bases from J, with 17 bases in between. Germline CDR1 is SNHLY and CDR2 is FYNNEI. The CDR3 runs 12 residues. CDR3 amino acids: CASNYAGFSYTF. The CDR3 DNA follows: TGTGCCAGCAACTACGCAGGGTTCAGTTACACCTTC.

The genes are TRBV5-8 and TRBJ1-6, with D unresolved. The CDR3 runs 14 residues. V lost 0 bases, J lost 7 bases, and 8 bases lay in between. The germline V gene encodes CDR1 SGHTS and CDR2 YDEGEE. CDR3 loop: CASSLDTGNSPLHF. The CDR3 DNA reads as TGTGCCAGCAGCTTGGACACGGGAAATTCACCCCTCCACTTT.

The chain carries TRBV14 and TRBJ1-4, with no clear D. The CDR3 is 14 residues long. Germline assignment: CDR1 SGHDN and CDR2 FVKESK. Trimming pared 2 bases from V and 7 bases from J, leaving 11 bases between. For the CDR3, the DNA is TGTGCCAGCAGCCAATATTTGACTTCTGAAAAACTGTTTTTT. Translated, it gives CASSQYLTSEKLFF.

CDR3 nucleotide sequence: TGCGCCAGCAACCTAAATTCGTGGACTAGCGGGGTCCAAGAGACCCAGTACTTC. It yields the protein CASNLNSWTSGVQETQYF. This rearrangement joins TRBV5-1 to TRBJ2-5; 12 bases fit TRBD2. The germline V gene encodes CDR1 SGHRS and CDR2 YFSETQ. After removal of 6 bases from V and 1 base from J, the junction contained 13 bases not matched to a gene. The CDR3 spans 18 residues.

The chain uses TRBV19 and TRBJ1-4, with 7 bases fitting TRBD1. Unmatched junction bases numbered 8, after V lost 5 bases and J lost 8 bases. This CDR3 comprises 14 residues. The germline gives CDR1 LNHDA, CDR2 SQIVND (reference sequence). The CDR3 region has the DNA TGTGCCAGTAGTTCGACAGGGAATCAAGAAAAACTGTTTTTT. Protein: CASSSTGNQEKLFF.

J is TRBJ2-5 and V is TRBV4-3; 12 bases line up with TRBD2. Trimming took 1 base from V and 0 from J; bases not matched to a gene: 6. The CDR3 consists of 18 residues. Germline assignment: CDR1 LGHNA and CDR2 YSLEER. The CDR3 sequence is CASSQVRASGGDQETQYF. The CDR3 DNA reads TGCGCCAGCAGCCAAGTTCGGGCTAGCGGGGGGGACCAAGAGACCCAGTACTTC.

This chain links TRBV4-1 with TRBJ1-4; the match to TRBD1 covers 8 bases. With V trimmed by 3 bases and J by 4 bases, 4 bases remained unmatched. Germline lookup yields CDR1 MGHRA and CDR2 YSYEKL. The CDR3 spans 15 residues. This CDR3 is CASSQTGTGNEKLFF. CDR3 sequence (DNA): TGCGCCAGCAGCCAGACCGGGACAGGTAATGAAAAACTGTTTTTT.

V is TRBV10-1 and J is TRBJ2-7, with TRBD1 matching over 12 bases. J lost 1 base, V lost 3 bases, and 10 bases had no gene match. From germline, CDR1 is WNHNN and CDR2 SYGVQD (reference sequence). The CDR3 has 18 residues. The CDR3 reads CASSECRDRGRSSYEQYF. The CDR3 bases are TGCGCCAGCAGTGAATGCCGGGACAGGGGGCGAAGTTCCTACGAGCAGTACTTC.

The genes are TRBV5-1 and TRBJ1-1, with a tentative D call TRBD1 (5 bases). Germline V gene sequence: CDR1 SGHRS, CDR2 YFSETQ. Trimming left V 3 bases short and J 1 base short, with 10 bases between. The CDR3 contains 14 residues. CDR3 sequence: CASSSNDRNTEAFF. Here the CDR3 DNA reads TGCGCCAGCAGCTCCAATGACAGGAACACTGAAGCTTTCTTT. The variable domain in full, with the rest retrieved from reference TRBV5-1 and TRBJ1-1, is KAGVTQTPRYLIKTRGQQVTLSCSPISGHRSVSWYQQTPGQGLQFLFEYFSETQRNKGNFPGRFSGRQFSNSRSEMNVSTLELGDSALYLCASSSNDRNTEAFFGQGTRLTVV.

This clone was recorded only once. This chain uses TRBV5-1 with TRBJ1-5; TRBD1 matches at 10 bases. There are 16 residues in the CDR3. Germline V gives CDR1 SGHRS, CDR2 YFSETQ. Losses at the gene ends were 0 bases for V and 5 bases for J; bases not matched to a gene: 5. CDR3 coding DNA: TGCGCCAGCAGCTTGGAGCCGGGACAGGGGCATCAGCCCCAGCATTTT. Its protein product is CASSLEPGQGHQPQHF.

The chain uses TRBV10-3 and TRBJ2-3; no definite D call. This CDR3 is 14 amino acids long. CDR1 and CDR2 from the germline V gene are ENHRY and SYGVKD. The V end was cut by 0 bases, the J end by 4 bases, with 8 bases between. CDR3 sequence (DNA): TGTGCCATCAGTGAGTCCAGGCCCTCAGATACGCAGTATTTT. Its translation: CAISESRPSDTQYF.

The rearrangement joins TRBV5-4 to TRBJ1-1; no clear D. Trimming took off 4 bases at V and 1 base at J, with 8 bases between the two ends. CDR3 length: 13 amino acids. Germline CDR1 reads SGHNT; CDR2 reads YYREEE (reference sequence). CDR3 in amino acids: CASSVTGNTEAFF. The CDR3 region has the DNA TGTGCCAGCAGCGTCACGGGGAACACTGAAGCTTTCTTT.

V and J are TRBV5-5 and TRBJ2-5; 9 nucleotides match TRBD1. CDR1 and CDR2 (germline): SGHKS, YYEKEE (reference sequence). The V gene end was trimmed by 4 bases and the J gene end by 2 bases; junction bases not matched to a gene: 9. The CDR3 has 16 residues. The CDR3 region is CASSHGTGRLQETQYF. CDR3 sequence (DNA): TGTGCCAGCAGCCATGGGACAGGGAGGTTGCAAGAGACCCAGTACTTC. Full variable domain (missing parts from reference TRBV5-5 and TRBJ2-5): DAGVTQSPTHLIKTRGQQVTLRCSPISGHKSVSWYQQVLGQGPQFIFQYYEKEERGRGNFPDRFSARQFPNYSSELNVNALLLGDSALYLCASSHGTGRLQETQYFGPGTRLLVL.

V and J are TRBV2 and TRBJ1-4; 7 positions match TRBD1. In germline, CDR1 is SNHLY, CDR2 FYNNEI. There are 13 residues in the CDR3. J lost 7 bases, V lost 7 bases, and 6 bases had no gene match. CDR3 nucleotide sequence: TGTGCCAGCAACGAGGGGGCTAGTGAAAAACTGTTTTTT. Translated: CASNEGASEKLFF.

The CDR3 coding sequence is TGCGCCAGCAGAGCCGGGGGGGCAGCGAATGAGCAGTTCTTC. Protein product: CASRAGGAANEQFF. V usage is TRBV10-1 and J usage is TRBJ2-1; TRBD2 aligns across 8 bases. Trimming took 6 bases from V and 7 from J; bases not matched to a gene: 8. The CDR3 covers 14 residues. CDR1 and CDR2 from the germline V gene are WNHNN and SYGVQD (reference sequence).

The chain joins TRBV5-5 to TRBJ2-1; TRBD2 matches 7 bases. The CDR3 consists of 14 residues. Per germline, CDR1 SGHKS and CDR2 YYEKEE (reference sequence). V trimming: 4 bases; J trimming: 3 bases; junction bases outside the gene matches: 4. This CDR3 is CASSPGGNYNEQFF. The CDR3, as DNA: TGTGCCAGCAGCCCCGGGGGGAACTACAATGAGCAGTTCTTC.

This clone is a singleton in its sample. V and J are TRBV16 and TRBJ1-2, with D hard to call. This CDR3 contains 14 residues. V lost 4 bases, J lost 0 bases, and 9 bases lay in between. Germline CDR1 reads KGHSY; CDR2 reads FQNENV. The DNA of the CDR3 is TGTGCCAGCAGCCGCCATTCTACTAACTATGGCTACACCTTC. Encoded protein: CASSRHSTNYGYTF.

This chain connects TRBV29-1 to TRBJ1-1; D gene ambiguous. The germline V and J ends were trimmed by 7 bases and 1 base, with 10 bases remaining between them. This CDR3 has 12 residues. CDR1 is SQVTM and CDR2 is ANQGSEA in the germline V gene. The CDR3 nucleotides are TGCAGCGCTCAACAAAAGAACACTGAAGCTTTCTTT. This gives the protein CSAQQKNTEAFF. Filled out from reference TRBV29-1 and TRBJ1-1, the complete variable domain reads SAVISQKPSRDICQRGTSLTIQCQVDSQVTMMFWYRQQPGQSLTLIATANQGSEATYESGFVIDKFPISRPNLTFSTLTVSNMSPEDSSIYLCSAQQKNTEAFFGQGTRLTVV.

This rearrangement joins TRBV2 to TRBJ2-5; D is possibly TRBD1 (6 bases). CDR1 is SNHLY, CDR2 FYNNEI, per germline. The CDR3 sequence is 14 residues long. Deletions cut 3 bases from V and 4 bases from J, with 12 bases between. As DNA, the CDR3 is TGTGCCAGCAGTGATATGGGGGCCGGAGAGACCCAGTACTTC. Amino acid sequence: CASSDMGAGETQYF.